This T cell receptor beta chain was obtained from a study of control samples from healthy donors and cancer patients. Trimming took 8 bases from V and 6 from J, leaving 11 bases between them. The CDR3 is made up of 12 amino acids. From germline, CDR1 is WNHNN and CDR2 SYGVQD (reference sequence). This clone is a singleton in its sample. Sequencing used immunoSEQ multiplex PCR; TCRdb keeps in-frame clones, though not all of them. The data contain about 130,000 clones, more than 75% of them singletons. The rearrangement links TRBV10-1 to TRBJ2-1; D is unresolved. The receptor was isolated from a man aged 18 to 29 in good health. Material for sequencing was blood. The CDR3 nucleotides are TGCGCCAGCCCCCGACCCACCAATGAGCAGTTCTTC. Translation gives CASPRPTNEQFF.